These 32 T cell receptor beta chains share one sample of origin, sequenced in a study of shared clonotypes between healthy human individuals. Only in-frame clones appear in the TCRdb table, and some are missing; sequencing was by immunoSEQ multiplex PCR. The sample lists 450,000 to 500,000 clones, around 80% occurring once. Material for sequencing was PBMCs. The receptors shown here come from a woman between 35 and 50 years old in good health. Some clones in this sample may be carry-over from other donors' samples.

V gene TRBV2 combines with J gene TRBJ1-5, with no clear D. Germline V lookup: CDR1 SNHLY, CDR2 FYNNEI. The V and J ends lost 3 bases and 4 bases respectively, with 7 bases between them. The CDR3 has 13 residues. CDR3 coding DNA: TGTGCCAGCAGTGATGGACGGAATCAGCCCCAGCATTTT. This encodes CASSDGRNQPQHF.

The CDR3 bases are TGTGCCAGCAGCTTGGAAAGGAACTCTGGAAACACCATATATTTT. Translating it yields CASSLERNSGNTIYF. This chain links TRBV5-4 with TRBJ1-3; no definite D call. Germline loops: CDR1 SGHNT, CDR2 YYREEE (reference sequence). The CDR3 runs to 15 residues. The V gene lost 0 bases and the J gene lost 0 bases, with 7 bases spanning the gap.

This clone was observed a few times. The V and J genes are TRBV19 and TRBJ1-5; unclear D gene. This CDR3 is built from 14 residues. Trimming took off 3 bases at V and 3 bases at J, with 9 bases between the two ends. CDR1 and CDR2 (germline): LNHDA, SQIVND (reference sequence). The CDR3 region is CASSIRTNNQPQHF. The CDR3 DNA reads as TGTGCCAGTAGTATCCGGACTAACAATCAGCCCCAGCATTTT.

This chain links TRBV29-1 with TRBJ2-3, with 9 bases identical to TRBD2. From germline, CDR1 is SQVTM and CDR2 ANQGSEA. The CDR3 is 12 amino acids. The trim removed 6 bases at V and 4 bases at J, leaving 2 bases unmatched. The CDR3 region is CSVGLASDTQYF. DNA for the CDR3: TGCAGCGTGGGACTAGCATCAGATACGCAGTATTTT.

The J gene is TRBJ2-2, the V gene TRBV18; tentatively, D is TRBD1 or TRBD2 (5 bases each). Germline assignment: CDR1 KGHSH and CDR2 LQKENI. The CDR3 covers 13 residues. V was pared by 2 bases and J by 4 bases, with 5 bases between. CDR3 in DNA: TGTGCCAGCTCACCAGGGACCACCGGGGAGCTGTTTTTT. It codes for CASSPGTTGELFF.

The CDR3: CASSLVGRASGANVLTF. CDR3 DNA: TGCGCCAGCAGCTTGGTCGGCAGGGCGTCTGGGGCCAACGTCCTGACTTTC. The chain is built from TRBV5-1 and TRBJ2-6; D possibly corresponds to TRBD1 (5 bases). Trimming removed 0 bases at V and 1 base at J, with 11 bases between. Per the germline V gene, CDR1 is SGHRS and CDR2 is YFSETQ. The CDR3 spans 17 residues.

The chain employs TRBV5-4 and TRBJ2-2, with TRBD2 identical over 9 bases. From germline, CDR1 is SGHNT and CDR2 YYREEE (reference sequence). This CDR3 is built from 18 residues. V was pared by 0 bases and J by 5 bases, with 11 bases of the junction left unmatched. The CDR3 region has the DNA TGTGCCAGCAGCTTGGGTTCGGGCGGGAGGGCCCGAACCGGGGAGCTGTTTTTT. Translating it yields CASSLGSGGRARTGELFF.

This sequence joins TRBV5-3 and TRBJ1-5; D gene ambiguous. TRBV5-3 is annotated as an ORF whose role is uncertain. The CDR3 contains 15 residues. V was cut by 4 bases and J by 0 bases, with 11 bases left in between. This CDR3 is CARSIGNNSNQPQHF. The CDR3 DNA follows: TGTGCCAGAAGCATAGGAAATAATAGCAATCAGCCCCAGCATTTT.

This chain joins TRBV9 and TRBJ2-1; D possibly matches TRBD1 or TRBD2 (5 bases each). The CDR3 totals 14 residues. The V end was cut by 2 bases, the J end by 3 bases, with 9 bases between. Germline V gene data show CDR1 as SGDLS and CDR2 as YYNGEE. The CDR3: CASSVGTHYNEQFF. The DNA of the CDR3 is TGTGCCAGCAGCGTGGGGACCCACTACAATGAGCAGTTCTTC.

The chain links TRBV6-5 to TRBJ1-4, with D perhaps matching TRBD1 (5 bases). The CDR3 consists of 13 residues. The germline CDR1 and CDR2 sequences are MNHEY and SVGAGI. Trimming left V 3 bases short and J 8 bases short, with 10 bases between. CDR3 sequence reads: CASSYDWGEKLFF. The CDR3 bases are TGTGCCAGCAGTTATGATTGGGGGGAAAAACTGTTTTTT.

The rearrangement uses TRBV6-5 and TRBJ2-4; D gene uncertain. CDR3 length: 14 residues. With 2 bases removed from V and 5 bases from J, the gap between germline ends came to 10 bases. Germline CDR1 MNHEY, CDR2 SVGAGI. DNA of the CDR3: TGTGCCAGCAGTTACGAAGGCAGAGAAAACATTCAGTACTTC. Its translation is CASSYEGRENIQYF.

The table lists this clone with a count of one. The chain recombines TRBV27 with TRBJ1-5, with D perhaps matching TRBD1 (6 bases). The germline CDR1 and CDR2 sequences are MNHEY and SMNVEV (reference sequence). V was cut by 5 bases and J by 5 bases, with 13 bases left in between. This CDR3 is built from 14 residues. The chain's CDR3 is CASSPPGGDQPQHF. The DNA of the CDR3 is TGTGCCAGCAGTCCCCCCGGGGGCGATCAGCCCCAGCATTTT.

The chain uses TRBV4-2 and TRBJ1-3; D is uncertain. V was shortened by 1 base and J by 0 bases, with 7 bases between the two germline ends. CDR3 length: 15 amino acids. Germline CDR1 is LGHNA and CDR2 is YNFKEQ. The CDR3: CASSQGKSSGNTIYF. CDR3 in DNA: TGTGCCAGCAGCCAAGGCAAAAGCTCTGGAAACACCATATATTTT.

This chain connects TRBV6-4 to TRBJ1-1; 8 bases map to TRBD1. The CDR3 spans 13 residues. The V segment lost 8 bases and the J segment 3 bases; nucleotides outside the gene matches: 5. Germline CDR1 and CDR2: MRHNA and SNTAGT. Here the CDR3 reads CASGGQGYTEAFF. For the CDR3, the DNA is TGTGCCAGCGGTGGACAGGGATACACTGAAGCTTTCTTT.

V usage is TRBV7-9 and J usage is TRBJ1-1; D uncertain. V was cut by 5 bases and J by 0 bases, with 16 bases left in between. This CDR3 spans 16 amino acids. In germline, CDR1 is SEHNR, CDR2 FQNEAQ (reference sequence). CDR3 in amino acids: CASSAGGFGMNTEAFF. The DNA for the CDR3 is TGTGCCAGCAGCGCCGGCGGGTTCGGTATGAACACTGAAGCTTTCTTT.

In regard to this clone: Since no conserved phenylalanine or tryptophan closes the CDR3, a read error is the likely cause. The CDR3 coding sequence is TGTGCCAGCAGCTTAGTCCCGGAGGGTGAAGCTTTCCTT. It codes for CASSLVPEGEAFL. This chain uses TRBV7-6 with TRBJ1-1; no firm D call. The CDR3 has 13 residues. Trimming left V 1 base short and J 7 bases short, with 10 bases between. Germline CDR1 SGHVS, CDR2 FNYEAQ.

The CDR3 loop is CASSLARGVGNTIYF. For the CDR3, the DNA is TGTGCCAGCAGCTTAGCGCGCGGGGTTGGAAACACCATATATTTT. This rearrangement joins TRBV7-8 to TRBJ1-3; D unclear. V was cut by 0 bases and J by 3 bases, with 9 bases left in between. Germline V gene lookup returns CDR1 SGHVS and CDR2 FQNEAQ. This CDR3 spans 15 amino acids. Filled out from reference TRBV7-8 and TRBJ1-3, the complete variable domain reads GAGVSQSPRYKVAKRGQDVALRCDPISGHVSLFWYQQALGQGPEFLTYFQNEAQLDKSGLPSDRFFAERPEGSVSTLKIQRTQQEDSAVYLCASSLARGVGNTIYFGEGSWLTVV.

As concerns this clone: Other DNA sequences within the sample encode an identical CDR3. This sequence joins TRBV2 and TRBJ1-5; 10 nucleotides align to TRBD1. Looked up from germline, CDR1 is SNHLY and CDR2 is FYNNEI. CDR3 length: 14 amino acids. The V and J ends lost 6 bases and 4 bases, in that order; junction bases with no gene match: 3. Written as DNA, the CDR3 is TGTGCCAGCAGCAGGGACAGGGGAAATCAGCCCCAGCATTTT. Translating it yields CASSRDRGNQPQHF.

This chain joins TRBV11-3 and TRBJ2-3; D may be TRBD1 (6 bases). Germline V gene lookup returns CDR1 SGHNT and CDR2 YENEEA. The CDR3 has 14 residues. V gave up 6 bases and J gave up 4 bases, with 14 bases separating them. This CDR3 reads CASSSYRDPDTQYF. As DNA, the CDR3 is TGTGCCAGCAGTTCGTACAGGGACCCAGATACGCAGTATTTT. The full variable domain, with the rest looked up from reference TRBV11-3 and TRBJ2-3, is EAGVVQSPRYKIIEKKQPVAFWCNPISGHNTLYWYLQNLGQGPELLIRYENEEAVDDSQLPKDRFSAERLKGVDSTLKIQPAELGDSAVYLCASSSYRDPDTQYFGPGTRLTVL.

The V gene is TRBV28, the J gene TRBJ1-5, with 12 bases matching TRBD1. Germline V gives CDR1 MDHEN, CDR2 SYDVKM. V lost 7 bases to trimming and J lost 4 bases; unmatched junction nucleotides: 8. This CDR3 is 16 amino acids long. CDR3 sequence: CASTRPGQGANQPQHF. CDR3 nucleotide sequence: TGTGCCAGCACTCGACCGGGACAGGGGGCAAATCAGCCCCAGCATTTT.

J is TRBJ2-1 and V is TRBV30; TRBD1 aligns across 7 bases. The germline V gene has CDR1 GTSNPN and CDR2 SVGIG (reference sequence). This CDR3 has 14 amino acids. V gave up 1 base and J gave up 1 base; unmatched junction bases: 1. The CDR3 sequence: CAWSATGSYNEQFF. DNA of the CDR3: TGTGCCTGGAGTGCGACAGGGTCCTACAATGAGCAGTTCTTC. The variable domain in full, with the rest retrieved from reference TRBV30 and TRBJ2-1, is SQTIHQWPATLVQPVGSPLSLECTVEGTSNPNLYWYRQAAGRGLQLLFYSVGIGQISSEVPQNLSASRPQDRQFILSSKKLLLSDSGFYLCAWSATGSYNEQFFGPGTRLTVL.

The V gene is TRBV28, the J gene TRBJ1-2; TRBD1 matches at 7 bases. The germline gives CDR1 MDHEN, CDR2 SYDVKM. V lost 6 bases, J lost 4 bases, and 5 bases stayed unmatched. The CDR3 has 13 amino acids. CDR3 sequence reads: CASRSRGVYGYTF. CDR3 sequence (DNA): TGTGCCAGCAGGTCCAGGGGGGTCTATGGCTACACCTTC.

The chain employs TRBV11-3 and TRBJ2-5; the match to TRBD2 covers 9 bases. Germline CDR1 is SGHNT and CDR2 is YENEEA. The CDR3 contains 16 residues. Losses at the gene ends were 1 base for V and 5 bases for J; bases not matched to a gene: 8. This chain's CDR3 is CASSLGGSGSHETQYF. DNA of the CDR3: TGTGCCAGCAGCTTAGGGGGTAGCGGGAGTCACGAGACCCAGTACTTC.

The chain employs TRBV13 and TRBJ2-3, with a possible D match to TRBD2 (5 bases). The V gene's germline CDR1 is PRHDT and CDR2 FYEKMQ (reference sequence). CDR3 length equals 13 residues. Trimming pared 5 bases from V and 5 bases from J, leaving 11 bases between. The CDR3 sequence is CASSPPEGDTQYF. The CDR3 coding sequence is TGTGCCAGCAGCCCCCCCGAGGGAGATACGCAGTATTTT.

The chain uses TRBV18 and TRBJ2-7; D call uncertain. This CDR3 contains 14 residues. Germline V gene lookup returns CDR1 KGHSH and CDR2 LQKENI. The germline V and J ends were trimmed by 2 bases and 5 bases, with 13 bases remaining between them. The CDR3 nucleotides read TGTGCCAGCTCACCAATTGAAAGAGGTGACGAGCAGTACTTC. It yields the protein CASSPIERGDEQYF.

A few counts support this clone. The rearrangement links TRBV5-1 to TRBJ2-2; 7 nucleotides agree with TRBD1. V lost 6 bases and J lost 6; bases outside the gene matches: 8. Germline V gene lookup returns CDR1 SGHRS and CDR2 YFSETQ. The CDR3 length is 14 residues. CDR3 residues: CASTYQGVAGELFF. The CDR3 region has the DNA TGCGCCAGCACTTATCAGGGGGTGGCCGGGGAGCTGTTTTTT.

The rearrangement joins TRBV2 to TRBJ1-2; D may be TRBD1 (6 bases). The CDR3 runs to 13 residues. In germline, CDR1 is SNHLY, CDR2 FYNNEI. V was clipped by 6 bases and J by 3 bases, with 11 bases between them. Written as DNA, the CDR3 is TGTGCCAGCAGCAACAGGGTGGACTATGGCTACACCTTC. Translated, it gives CASSNRVDYGYTF. Drawing the rest from reference TRBV2 and TRBJ1-2, the complete variable domain is EPEVTQTPSHQVTQMGQEVILRCVPISNHLYFYWYRQILGQKVEFLVSFYNNEISEKSEIFDDQFSVERPDGSNFTLKIRSTKLEDSAMYFCASSNRVDYGYTFGSGTRLTVV.

V is TRBV28 and J is TRBJ2-7; tentatively, D is TRBD2 (5 bases). Germline V gene sequence: CDR1 MDHEN, CDR2 SYDVKM. The germline V and J ends were trimmed by 6 bases and 1 base, with 16 bases remaining between them. CDR3 length: 15 residues. Here the CDR3 DNA reads TGTGCCAGCAGAGACGGGAAGAGCGTGTCCTACGAGCAGTACTTC. This translates into CASRDGKSVSYEQYF.

The chain combines TRBV5-6 with TRBJ2-1; 8 bases fit TRBD2. The V and J ends lost 4 bases and 4 bases, in that order; junction bases with no gene match: 10. This CDR3 region has 16 residues. Germline loops: CDR1 SGHDT, CDR2 YYEEEE. CDR3 sequence: CASSRGSGRVYNEQFF. The CDR3 nucleotides read TGTGCCAGCAGCCGGGGGAGCGGGAGAGTGTACAATGAGCAGTTCTTC.

The V call is TRBV2, the J call TRBJ2-5, with 11 bases that match TRBD1. There are 16 residues in the CDR3. The junction had 10 bases not matched to a gene; V was cut back by 3 bases and J by 7 bases. CDR1 is SNHLY, CDR2 FYNNEI, per germline. The CDR3 DNA follows: TGTGCCAGCAGTGAGGAGGGGAGGACAGGGGGCCTGACCCAGTACTTC. Amino acids: CASSEEGRTGGLTQYF.

The chain recombines TRBV11-2 with TRBJ2-7, with 11 nucleotides matching TRBD1. The V and J ends lost 1 base and 6 bases, in that order; junction bases with no gene match: 5. Per the germline V gene, CDR1 is SGHAT and CDR2 is FQNNGV. The CDR3 covers 15 residues. For the CDR3, the DNA is TGTGCCAGCAGCTTAGGGGGACAGGGGGTCTTCGAGCAGTACTTC. This encodes CASSLGGQGVFEQYF.

The rearrangement joins TRBV6-5 to TRBJ2-7; D is unclear. Trimming shortened V by 7 bases and J by 4 bases, and 8 bases separated the two germline ends. From germline, CDR1 is MNHEY and CDR2 SVGAGI. The CDR3 extends over 11 amino acids. CDR3 sequence reads: CASKRGYEQYF. In DNA, the CDR3 is TGTGCCAGCAAAAGAGGATACGAGCAGTACTTC.